The clone carrying this T cell receptor (beta chain) has only one observation. This sample stems from a study of blood T cell repertoires in COVID-19. Study as a whole: Both acute and convalescent COVID-19 samples were obtained from the United States, Italy and Spain.

The V and J ends lost 2 bases and 3 bases respectively, with 12 bases between them. Germline CDR1 is SGHTA and CDR2 is FQGNSA. The CDR3 spans 15 residues. Original methodology: Nucleated cell counts were estimated from reference gene primer amplification. The method was immunoSEQ multiplex PCR; TCRdb's version includes in-frame clones alone and lacks a portion of them. The DNA gave D and trimming, while V, J and clone size come from that table. Among 50,000 to 70,000 clones listed, approximately 90% were seen once. Source material: peripheral blood. The chain combines TRBV7-2 with TRBJ2-3; D not certain. The clonotype comes from a human donor with active COVID-19. The donor label of this sample is uncertain. The CDR3 nucleotides read TGTGCCAGCAGCTTACTGATGGTCGGGACAGATACGCAGTATTTT. Encoded protein: CASSLLMVGTDTQYF. Supplemented by reference TRBV7-2 and TRBJ2-3, the full variable domain reads GAGVSQSPSNKVTEKGKDVELRCDPISGHTALYWYRQSLGQGLEFLIYFQGNSAPDKSGLPSDRFSAERTGGSVSTLTIQRTQQEDSAVYLCASSLLMVGTDTQYFGPGTRLTVL.